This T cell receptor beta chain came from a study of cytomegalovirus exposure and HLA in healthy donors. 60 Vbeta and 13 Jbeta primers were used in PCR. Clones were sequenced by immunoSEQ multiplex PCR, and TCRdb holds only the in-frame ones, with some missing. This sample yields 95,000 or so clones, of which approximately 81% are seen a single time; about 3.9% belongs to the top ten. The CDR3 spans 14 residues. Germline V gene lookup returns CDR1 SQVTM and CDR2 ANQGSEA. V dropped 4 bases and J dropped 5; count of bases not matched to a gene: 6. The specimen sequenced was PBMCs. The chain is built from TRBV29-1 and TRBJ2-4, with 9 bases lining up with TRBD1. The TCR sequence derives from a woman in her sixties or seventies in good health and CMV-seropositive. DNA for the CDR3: TGCAGCGTTGTAGGGACAGGGAGACAAAACATTCAGTACTTC. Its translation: CSVVGTGRQNIQYF. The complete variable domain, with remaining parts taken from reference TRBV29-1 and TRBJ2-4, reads SAVISQKPSRDICQRGTSLTIQCQVDSQVTMMFWYRQQPGQSLTLIATANQGSEATYESGFVIDKFPISRPNLTFSTLTVSNMSPEDSSIYLCSVVGTGRQNIQYFGAGTRLSVL.